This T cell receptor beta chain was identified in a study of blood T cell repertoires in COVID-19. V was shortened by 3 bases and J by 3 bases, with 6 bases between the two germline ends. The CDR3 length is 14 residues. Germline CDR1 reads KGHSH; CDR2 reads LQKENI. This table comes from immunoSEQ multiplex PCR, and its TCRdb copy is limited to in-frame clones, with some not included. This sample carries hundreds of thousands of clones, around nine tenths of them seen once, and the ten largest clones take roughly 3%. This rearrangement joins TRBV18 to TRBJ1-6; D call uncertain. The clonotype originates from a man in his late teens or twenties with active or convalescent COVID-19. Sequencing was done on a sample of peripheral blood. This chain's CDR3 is CASSPASYNSPLHF. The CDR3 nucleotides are TGTGCCAGCTCACCCGCCAGCTATAATTCACCCCTCCACTTT. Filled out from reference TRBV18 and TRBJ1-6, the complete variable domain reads NAGVMQNPRHLVRRRGQEARLRCSPMKGHSHVYWYRQLPEEGLKFMVYLQKENIIDESGMPKERFSAEFPKEGPSILRIQQVVRGDSAAYFCASSPASYNSPLHFGNGTRLTVT.